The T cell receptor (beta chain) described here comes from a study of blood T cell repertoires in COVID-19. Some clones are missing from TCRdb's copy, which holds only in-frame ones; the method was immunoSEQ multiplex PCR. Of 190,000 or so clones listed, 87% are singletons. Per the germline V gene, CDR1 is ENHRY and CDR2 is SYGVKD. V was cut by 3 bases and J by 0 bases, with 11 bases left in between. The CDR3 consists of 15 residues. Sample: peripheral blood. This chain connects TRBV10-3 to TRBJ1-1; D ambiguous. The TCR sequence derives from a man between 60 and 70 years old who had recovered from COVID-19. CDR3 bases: TGTGCCATCAGTGAATATGACGGGTTGAACACTGAAGCTTTCTTT. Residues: CAISEYDGLNTEAFF.